Sequencing of this T cell receptor (beta chain) was carried out in a study of OX40 agonist ivuxolimab in advanced cancers. At the level of the whole study: Ivuxolimab was an agonistic, fully human IgG2 monoclonal antibody directed against OX40 (CD134), a costimulatory receptor. Intravenous ivuxolimab was administered to patients every 2 weeks at six dose levels: 0.01, 0.1, 0.3, 1.5, 3 and 10 mg/kg. The paper covers the monotherapy dose-escalation part of the phase I ivuxolimab trial, which included N of about 50 patients. In the dose-escalation cohort, approximately 80% of patients were male, and the mean age was 60 years with a range of about 23 to 79. Peripheral TCRbeta sequencing was intended to test whether TCR sequence diversity was altered and clonal T-cell expansion was caused by ivuxolimab. Of the approximately 54 patients in dose escalation, some 20 had hepatocellular carcinoma, approximately 15 had melanoma, 9 had renal cell carcinoma and 9 had head and neck cancer. Partial responses occurred in three dose-escalation patients: two with cutaneous melanoma and one with hepatocellular carcinoma. Prior anti-PD-1, anti-PD-L1 or anti-CTLA-4 therapy was permitted, and about two fifths of dose-escalation patients had received checkpoint inhibitors.

For sequencing of the TCRbeta CDR3 region, genomic DNA was extracted from the sorted cells. The immunoSEQ Assay was used to sequence the TCRbeta CDR3 regions. TCRdb provides this immuneACCESS table in a form limited to in-frame rearrangements. Some clones are lacking; in checked studies, under half of them reflect an unresolved V gene, and why the rest are absent is not known. For this sample the table gives more than 10,000 clones, of which over 60% were detected only once. Clones ranked in the top ten supply around two fifths of the sample. The trial excluded patients who had a history of autoimmune disease or who were on systemic immunosuppression. Peripheral blood for TCR sequencing was drawn from every dose cohort at baseline, at cycle 4 day 1 and at cycle 7 day 1. Samples were obtained from an open-label, multicenter, first-in-human phase I dose-escalation trial of ivuxolimab. Adults with locally advanced or metastatic melanoma, renal cell, hepatocellular, or head and neck squamous cell carcinoma were enrolled in the trial. CD4+ and CD8+ T cells were sorted separately from peripheral blood before TCR sequencing.

A word on this clone: It has no known antigen specificity. Per-base quality was not reported, and no clone a single base away is much larger than it.

What the authors observed across the whole study: Low levels of normalized T-cell clonal expansion were also seen in some patients who did not respond. After ivuxolimab, more expanded clones were found on average in CD8+ T cells than in CD4+ T cells. At doses from 0.1 to 3.0 mg/kg, clonal expansion was seen in both CD4+ and CD8+ blood T cells between baseline and week 6. Partial responders in the 0.1-3.0 mg/kg groups had among the lowest normalized peripheral clonal expansion, especially among CD8+ T cells. The antigen specificity of the clonally expanded peripheral T cells was not determined.

This receptor was identified in an adult with an advanced solid tumor such as melanoma, head and neck, liver or kidney cancer. The source was CD4+ or CD8+ T cells sorted from blood, collected in a trial of the OX40 agonist ivuxolimab.

The DNA sequence reads TGCAGTGCGCGCATGGGCTACGAGCAGTACTTC. It translates as CSARMGYEQYF. The sequence joins TRBV20-1 to TRBJ2-7; the D segment cannot be called with confidence. From its cysteine to its phenylalanine, the CDR3 spans 11 amino acids. Only CDR3 DNA remains: 33 bases, in frame from the first base. V is pared back by 6 bases and J by 3 bases, with 9 bases lying between the germline termini. In the germline V gene (reference sequence), CDR1 corresponds to DFQATT and CDR2 to SNEGSKA.